The following is a T cell receptor (beta chain) sequence with its context. What it binds is not known. TCRdb itself ran the 5' RACE reads through MiXCR, one entry per CDR3 protein. The sample shows 560,000 or so distinct CDR3 sequences, 15% to 20% of them seen only once. The sample originates from a study of T-cell memory formation after mild COVID-19. Study information: Among the donors, TCR clusters were largely specific to each donor.

The CDR3 extends over 13 amino acids. Germline values: CDR1 MNHEY, CDR2 SVGEGT. The junction had 4 bases not matched to a gene; V was cut back by 11 bases and J by 4 bases. General study points: The second-wave clones peaking on day 37 were not confirmed as SARS-CoV-2-specific.

The chain joins TRBV6-2 or TRBV6-3 to TRBJ1-5; 11 positions agree with TRBD1. The receptor comes from an adult woman who had mild COVID-19 (a few samples of this study predate the infection). Cell type and time point are not known. Input material: PBMCs or a T cell subset sorted from them (not recorded which). CDR3 sequence reads: CAGGTGGNQPQHF. CDR3 coding DNA: TGTGCCGGCGGGACAGGGGGAAATCAGCCCCAGCATTTT.